This TCR beta chain derives from a study of cytomegalovirus exposure and HLA in healthy donors. With regard to this clone: Its antigen remains unidentified.

CDR3 length equals 19 residues. The V segment lost 1 base and the J segment 4 bases; nucleotides outside the gene matches: 13. Germline V CDR1 and CDR2: LGHNA, YNFKEQ. The PCR made use of 60 Vbeta and 13 Jbeta primers. The protocol was immunoSEQ multiplex PCR, while the TCRdb copy is restricted to in-frame clones and leaves out a portion. There are tens of thousands of clones in the sample; 85% to 90% occur only once, and 2.3% lies in the top ten. Notes on the study in general: Later analysis identified a missense DCLRE1C variant that was linked to TCR beta V- and J-gene trimming.

The sample taken for sequencing was PBMCs. The chain uses TRBV4-2 and TRBJ2-2; 9 bases align to TRBD2. This receptor was obtained from a man aged 18-30 years in good health and CMV-seronegative. The CDR3 protein is CASSQVGSSGSYGTGELFF. The CDR3 nucleotides are TGTGCCAGCAGCCAAGTGGGGAGTAGCGGGAGTTATGGCACCGGGGAGCTGTTTTTT.